Each of the 5 T cell receptor beta chains below was sequenced from the same sample in a study of blood T cell repertoires in COVID-19. Clones were read by immunoSEQ multiplex PCR, and TCRdb kept only the in-frame ones, dropping some. The sample lists around 25,000 clones, about 88% occurring once. Sequencing was done on a sample of peripheral blood. These receptors came from a man between 65 and 85 years old in a cohort sampled during active COVID-19.

DNA of the CDR3: TGTGCCAGTAGTTCCAGGACAGGGGGCTCTAATTCACCCCTCCACTTT. Translated, it gives CASSSRTGGSNSPLHF. The genes are TRBV19 and TRBJ1-6, with 11 nucleotides matching TRBD1. Germline V gives CDR1 LNHDA, CDR2 SQIVND (reference sequence). CDR3 length equals 16 residues. J lost 6 bases, V lost 5 bases, and 6 bases had no gene match. The full variable domain, rest sourced from reference TRBV19 and TRBJ1-6, is DGGITQSPKYLFRKEGQNVTLSCEQNLNHDAMYWYRQDPGQGLRLIYYSQIVNDFQKGDIAEGYSVSREKKESFPLTVTSAQKNPTAFYLCASSSRTGGSNSPLHFGNGTRLTVT.

The rearrangement joins TRBV9 to TRBJ2-7; D is undetermined. CDR1 is SGDLS and CDR2 is YYNGEE in the germline V gene. This CDR3 region has 13 residues. Between the trimmed V and J ends, which lost 2 bases and 7 bases, there was a span of 13 bases. DNA of the CDR3: TGTGCCAGCAGCGTTTCTCAATCAACTGAGCAGTACTTC. Translated, it gives CASSVSQSTEQYF. Variable domain in full (rest from reference TRBV9 and TRBJ2-7): DSGVTQTPKHLITATGQRVTLRCSPRSGDLSVYWYQQSLDQGLQFLIQYYNGEERAKGNILERFSAQQFPDLHSELNLSSLELGDSALYFCASSVSQSTEQYFGPGTRLTVT.

The table lists this clone with a few counts. The rearrangement uses TRBV7-3 and TRBJ2-1, with 9 bases aligning to TRBD2. CDR1 and CDR2 (germline): SGHTA, FQGTGA. This CDR3 has 16 residues. The V gene end was trimmed by 4 bases and the J gene end by 9 bases; junction bases not matched to a gene: 13. DNA of the CDR3: TGTGCCAGCAGCTCCCCAGCCGGGACTAGCCAGAGTGAGCAGTTCTTC. This sequence encodes CASSSPAGTSQSEQFF.

The chain recombines TRBV7-9 with TRBJ2-2; 9 bases match TRBD1. Germline V gives CDR1 SEHNR, CDR2 FQNEAQ (reference sequence). Trimming took 5 bases from V and 2 from J; bases not matched to a gene: 9. The CDR3 has 17 amino acids. The CDR3 nucleotides read TGTGCCAGCAGCCGAAGCGGGACAGGGCCAAACACCGGGGAGCTGTTTTTT. Translating it yields CASSRSGTGPNTGELFF.

This clone has a single count. This rearrangement joins TRBV5-1 to TRBJ2-3; 11 bases are a match to TRBD2. This CDR3 is 18 amino acids long. Trimming removed 4 bases from V and 4 bases from J; junction bases left unmatched: 14. The V gene's germline CDR1 is SGHRS and CDR2 YFSETQ. CDR3 in amino acids: CASSPRVLAGGTPDTQYF. CDR3 coding DNA: TGCGCCAGCAGCCCCCGAGTATTAGCGGGAGGGACCCCAGATACGCAGTATTTT.